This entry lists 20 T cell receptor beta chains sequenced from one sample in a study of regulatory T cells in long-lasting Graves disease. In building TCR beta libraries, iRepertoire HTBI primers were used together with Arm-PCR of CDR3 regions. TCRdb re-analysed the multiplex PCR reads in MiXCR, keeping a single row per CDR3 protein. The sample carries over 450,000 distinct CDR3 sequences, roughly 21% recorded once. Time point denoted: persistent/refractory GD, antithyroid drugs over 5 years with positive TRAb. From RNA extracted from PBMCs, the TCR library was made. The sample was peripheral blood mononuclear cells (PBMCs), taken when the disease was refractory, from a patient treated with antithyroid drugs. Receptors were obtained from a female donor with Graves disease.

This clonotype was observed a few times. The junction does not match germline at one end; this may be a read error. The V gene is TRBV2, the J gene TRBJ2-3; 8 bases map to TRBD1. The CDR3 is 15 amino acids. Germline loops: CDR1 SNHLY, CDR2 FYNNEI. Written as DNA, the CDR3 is TGTGCCACCAGTGACCAACCAGGGGGCGACGATACGCAGTATTTT. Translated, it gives CATSDQPGGDDTQYF.

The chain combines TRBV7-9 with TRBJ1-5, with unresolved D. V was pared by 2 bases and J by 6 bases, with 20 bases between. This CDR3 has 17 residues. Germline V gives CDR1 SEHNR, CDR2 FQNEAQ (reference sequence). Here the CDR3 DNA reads TGTGCCAGCAGCTTAAAGCCGCGACCGGGAGGCAGTCAGCCCCAGCATTTT. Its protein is CASSLKPRPGGSQPQHF.

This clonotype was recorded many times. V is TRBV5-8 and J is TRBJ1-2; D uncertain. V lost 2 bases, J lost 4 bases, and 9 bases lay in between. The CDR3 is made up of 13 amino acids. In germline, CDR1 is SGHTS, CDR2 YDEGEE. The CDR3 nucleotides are TGTGCCAGCAGCTTCGCTCCCCTCTATGGCTACACCTTC. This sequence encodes CASSFAPLYGYTF.

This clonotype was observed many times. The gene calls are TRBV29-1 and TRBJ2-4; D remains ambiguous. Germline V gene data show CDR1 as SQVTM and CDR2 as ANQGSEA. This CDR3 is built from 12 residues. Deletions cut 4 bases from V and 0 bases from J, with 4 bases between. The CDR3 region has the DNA TGCAGCGTTGGTAAAGCCAAAAACATTCAGTACTTC. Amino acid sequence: CSVGKAKNIQYF.

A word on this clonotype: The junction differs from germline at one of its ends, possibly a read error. The CDR3 coding sequence is TGTGCCAGCAGCGAGAGGCCAACTAATGAAGAACTGTTTTTT. Translated: CASSERPTNEELFF. The rearrangement joins TRBV3-1 to TRBJ1-4; unclear D gene. This CDR3 has 14 amino acids. In germline, CDR1 is LGHDT, CDR2 YNNKEL (reference sequence).

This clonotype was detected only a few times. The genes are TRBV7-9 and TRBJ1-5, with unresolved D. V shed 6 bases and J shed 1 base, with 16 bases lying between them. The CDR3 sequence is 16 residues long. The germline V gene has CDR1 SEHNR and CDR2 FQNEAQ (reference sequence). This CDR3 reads CASSPSTLTSNQPQHF. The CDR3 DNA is TGTGCCAGCAGTCCCTCGACACTTACCAGCAATCAGCCCCAGCATTTT.

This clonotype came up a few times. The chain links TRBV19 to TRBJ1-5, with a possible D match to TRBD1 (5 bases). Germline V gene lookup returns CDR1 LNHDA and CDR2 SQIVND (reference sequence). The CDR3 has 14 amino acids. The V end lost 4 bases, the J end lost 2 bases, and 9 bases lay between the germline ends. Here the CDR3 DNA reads TGTGCCAGTAGTAATGGAGGGGGCAATCAGCCCCAGCATTTT. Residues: CASSNGGGNQPQHF.

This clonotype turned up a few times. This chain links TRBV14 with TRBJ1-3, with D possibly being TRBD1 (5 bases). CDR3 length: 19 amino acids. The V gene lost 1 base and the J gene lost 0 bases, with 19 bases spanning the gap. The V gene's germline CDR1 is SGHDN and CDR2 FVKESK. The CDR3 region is CASSQGVGTRAYSGNTIYF. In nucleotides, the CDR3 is TGTGCCAGCAGCCAAGGAGTGGGGACGAGGGCATACTCTGGAAACACCATATATTTT.

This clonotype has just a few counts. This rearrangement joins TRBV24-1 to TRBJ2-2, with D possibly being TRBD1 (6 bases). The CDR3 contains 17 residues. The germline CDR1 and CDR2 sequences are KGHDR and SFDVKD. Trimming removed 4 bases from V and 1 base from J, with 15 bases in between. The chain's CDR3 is CATSDPPGHKNTGELFF. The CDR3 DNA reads TGTGCCACCAGTGACCCCCCGGGACACAAGAACACCGGGGAGCTGTTTTTT.

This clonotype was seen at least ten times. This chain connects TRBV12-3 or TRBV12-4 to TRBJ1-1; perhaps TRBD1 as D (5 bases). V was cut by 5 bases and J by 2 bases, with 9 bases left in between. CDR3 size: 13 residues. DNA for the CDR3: TGTGCCAGCAGTCCACAGGATAACACTGAAGCTTTCTTT. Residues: CASSPQDNTEAFF.

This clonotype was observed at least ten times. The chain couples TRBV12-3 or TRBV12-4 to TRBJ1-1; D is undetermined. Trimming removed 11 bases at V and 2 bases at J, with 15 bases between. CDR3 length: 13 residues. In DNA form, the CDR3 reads TGTGCCCTAGTAATGTCGGGAAACACTGAAGCTTTCTTT. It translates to CALVMSGNTEAFF.

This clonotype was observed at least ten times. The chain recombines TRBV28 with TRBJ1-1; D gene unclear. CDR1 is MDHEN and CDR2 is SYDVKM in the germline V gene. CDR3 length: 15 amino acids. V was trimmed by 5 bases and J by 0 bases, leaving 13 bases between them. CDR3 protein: CASSPVGIMNTEAFF. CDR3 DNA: TGTGCCAGCAGTCCGGTGGGCATTATGAACACTGAAGCTTTCTTT.

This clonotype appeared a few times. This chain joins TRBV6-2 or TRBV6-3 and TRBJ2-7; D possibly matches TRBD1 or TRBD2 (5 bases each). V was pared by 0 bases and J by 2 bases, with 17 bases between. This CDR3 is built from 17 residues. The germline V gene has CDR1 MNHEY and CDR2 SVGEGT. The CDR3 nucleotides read TGTGCCAGCAGTTACTCGATTCCGGGGCCGAACGCCTACGAGCAGTACTTC. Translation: CASSYSIPGPNAYEQYF.

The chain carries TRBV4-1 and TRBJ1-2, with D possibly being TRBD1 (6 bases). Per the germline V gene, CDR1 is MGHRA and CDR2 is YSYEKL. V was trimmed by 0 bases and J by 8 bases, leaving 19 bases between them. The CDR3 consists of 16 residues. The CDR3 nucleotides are TGCGCCAGCAGCCAAGAAACTACAGGGAATCCAATGGGCTACACCTTC. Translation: CASSQETTGNPMGYTF.

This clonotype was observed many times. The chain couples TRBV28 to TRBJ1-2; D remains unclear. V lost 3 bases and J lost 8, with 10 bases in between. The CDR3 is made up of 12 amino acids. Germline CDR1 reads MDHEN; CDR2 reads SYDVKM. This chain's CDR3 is CASSFISAGYTF. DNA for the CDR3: TGTGCCAGCAGTTTTATCAGCGCAGGCTACACCTTC.

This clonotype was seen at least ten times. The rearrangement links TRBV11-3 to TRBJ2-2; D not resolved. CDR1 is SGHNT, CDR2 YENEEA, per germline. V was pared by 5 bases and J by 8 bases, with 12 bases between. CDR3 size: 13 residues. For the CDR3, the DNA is TGTGCCAGCAGCGTGGGATTATTGGGGGAGCTGTTTTTT. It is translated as CASSVGLLGELFF.

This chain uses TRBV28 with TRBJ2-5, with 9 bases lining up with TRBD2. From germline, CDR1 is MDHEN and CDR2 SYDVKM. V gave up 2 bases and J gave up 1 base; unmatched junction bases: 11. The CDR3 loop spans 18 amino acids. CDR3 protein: CASSLGTSFRGGQETQYF. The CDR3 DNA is TGTGCCAGCAGTTTAGGGACTAGCTTTAGGGGGGGCCAAGAGACCCAGTACTTC.

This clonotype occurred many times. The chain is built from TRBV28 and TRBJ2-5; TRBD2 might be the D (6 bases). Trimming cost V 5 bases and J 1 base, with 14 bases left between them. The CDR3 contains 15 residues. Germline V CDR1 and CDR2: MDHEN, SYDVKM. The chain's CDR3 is CASSPHSGLQETQYF. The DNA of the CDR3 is TGTGCCAGCAGTCCCCATAGCGGTCTCCAAGAGACCCAGTACTTC. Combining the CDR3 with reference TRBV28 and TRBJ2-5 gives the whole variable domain DVKVTQSSRYLVKRTGEKVFLECVQDMDHENMFWYRQDPGLGLRLIYFSYDVKMKEKGDIPEGYSVSREKKERFSLILESASTNQTSMYLCASSPHSGLQETQYFGPGTRLLVL.

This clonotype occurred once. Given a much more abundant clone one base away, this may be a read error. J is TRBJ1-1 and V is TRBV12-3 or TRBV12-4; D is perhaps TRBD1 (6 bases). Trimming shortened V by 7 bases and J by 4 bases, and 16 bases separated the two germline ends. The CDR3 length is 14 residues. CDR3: CASTPGAGPTEAFF. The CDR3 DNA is TGTGCCAGCACCCCGGGGGCCGGGCCCACTGAAGCTTTCTTT.

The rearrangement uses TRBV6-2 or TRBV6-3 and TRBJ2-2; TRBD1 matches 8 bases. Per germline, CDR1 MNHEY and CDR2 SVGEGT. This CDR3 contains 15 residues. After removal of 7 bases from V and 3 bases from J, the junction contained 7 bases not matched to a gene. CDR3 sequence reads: CASTPGGRYTGELFF. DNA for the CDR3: TGTGCCAGCACCCCAGGGGGCCGATACACCGGGGAGCTGTTTTTT.